Presented here are 28 T cell receptor beta chains from one specimen sequenced in a study of T cell responses to AZD1222 COVID-19 vaccine. Sequenced by immunoSEQ multiplex PCR; TCRdb stores in-frame clones only, minus some. Of around 76,000 clones in the sample, more than 75% are singletons; the top ten hold about 13%. The specimen comprised peripheral blood, sampled on day 0 of AZD1222 vaccination. Every receptor here comes from an adult in good health.

The gene calls are TRBV30 and TRBJ2-5; maybe TRBD1 (6 bases). Between the trimmed V and J ends, which lost 5 bases and 2 bases, there was a span of 6 bases. The CDR3 contains 11 residues. Germline values: CDR1 GTSNPN, CDR2 SVGIG (reference sequence). The chain's CDR3 is CAWGQQETQYF. In DNA, the CDR3 is TGTGCCTGGGGACAGCAAGAGACCCAGTACTTC.

V usage is TRBV6-6 and J usage is TRBJ1-2; D is unresolved. This CDR3 is built from 15 residues. V lost 2 bases and J 2 bases, leaving 12 bases between the germline ends. Germline V gene data show CDR1 as MNHNY and CDR2 as SVGAGI (reference sequence). The chain's CDR3 is CASSYPGRPNYGYTF. DNA of the CDR3: TGTGCCAGCAGTTACCCCGGACGGCCAAACTATGGCTACACCTTC.

V is TRBV7-2 and J is TRBJ2-2; D is undetermined. This CDR3 spans 14 amino acids. CDR1 SGHTA and CDR2 FQGNSA come from the germline V gene. V lost 6 bases and J 5 bases, leaving 13 bases between the germline ends. The CDR3 loop reads CASRLAQRTGELFF. CDR3 sequence (DNA): TGTGCCAGCAGACTTGCCCAGAGGACCGGGGAGCTGTTTTTT. The whole variable domain, remainder taken from reference TRBV7-2 and TRBJ2-2, is GAGVSQSPSNKVTEKGKDVELRCDPISGHTALYWYRQSLGQGLEFLIYFQGNSAPDKSGLPSDRFSAERTGGSVSTLTIQRTQQEDSAVYLCASRLAQRTGELFFGEGSRLTVL.

V usage is TRBV25-1 and J usage is TRBJ1-2; TRBD1 aligns across 8 bases. The V segment lost 6 bases and the J segment 9 bases; nucleotides outside the gene matches: 12. This CDR3 has 14 amino acids. Germline lookup yields CDR1 MGHDK and CDR2 SYGVNS. CDR3 DNA sequence: TGTGCCAGCAGCCCGAGGGGGAGGGACAGGAGCTACACCTTC. Protein: CASSPRGRDRSYTF.

The V and J genes are TRBV19 and TRBJ2-2, with 8 bases fitting TRBD1. This CDR3 region has 15 residues. Germline trimming cut 6 bases from V and 1 base from J; bases unmatched to any gene: 4. Germline CDR1 LNHDA, CDR2 SQIVND (reference sequence). The CDR3 here is CASRTGTGNTGELFF. The CDR3 bases are TGTGCCAGTAGGACCGGGACAGGGAACACCGGGGAGCTGTTTTTT.

This sequence joins TRBV28 and TRBJ2-4, with 12 bases matching TRBD1. Germline V gene lookup returns CDR1 MDHEN and CDR2 SYDVKM. This CDR3 has 19 residues. V was clipped by 6 bases and J by 0 bases; unmatched bases: 12. The CDR3 reads CASRGRDRGLVVAKNIQYF. The CDR3 DNA sequence: TGTGCCAGCAGGGGAAGGGACAGGGGGCTCGTTGTAGCCAAAAACATTCAGTACTTC.

This clone has just a few counts. The CDR3 region is CASSSLQGAVGYTF. The CDR3 coding sequence is TGTGCCAGTAGTAGCCTACAGGGGGCGGTAGGCTACACCTTC. This rearrangement joins TRBV19 to TRBJ1-2, with TRBD1 identical over 9 bases. The CDR3 runs 14 residues. Germline V gene lookup returns CDR1 LNHDA and CDR2 SQIVND (reference sequence). The trim removed 4 bases at V and 8 bases at J, leaving 8 bases unmatched.

This chain connects TRBV7-2 to TRBJ2-1; TRBD1 aligns across 9 bases. The CDR3 sequence is 15 residues long. Germline-derived CDR1 and CDR2 are SGHTA and FQGNSA. V lost 5 bases and J lost 10; bases outside the gene matches: 12. The CDR3, as DNA: TGTGCCAGCAGCCCGGTGGGGGGACAGGGAAGGGAGCAGTTCTTC. Protein: CASSPVGGQGREQFF. Filled out from reference TRBV7-2 and TRBJ2-1, the complete variable domain reads GAGVSQSPSNKVTEKGKDVELRCDPISGHTALYWYRQSLGQGLEFLIYFQGNSAPDKSGLPSDRFSAERTGGSVSTLTIQRTQQEDSAVYLCASSPVGGQGREQFFGPGTRLTVL.

This clone turned up a few times. The genes are TRBV21-1 and TRBJ1-1. TRBV21-1 is a known pseudogene. There are 9 residues in the CDR3. As DNA, the CDR3 is TGTGCCAGCAGAGAGCGAGCTTTCTTT. Translated, it gives CASRERAFF.

J is TRBJ1-1 and V is TRBV4-1; D ambiguous. Germline loops: CDR1 MGHRA, CDR2 YSYEKL. The CDR3 contains 12 residues. V shed 0 bases and J shed 11 bases, with 10 bases lying between them. The CDR3 DNA reads as TGCGCCAGCAGCCAAGATCGGGCCGGGGCTTTCTTT. As protein: CASSQDRAGAFF.

This chain connects TRBV18 to TRBJ2-7; 7 bases agree with TRBD1. CDR3 length: 16 residues. Germline values: CDR1 KGHSH, CDR2 LQKENI. V lost 4 bases to trimming and J lost 3 bases; unmatched junction nucleotides: 12. The CDR3 sequence: CASSLLQRTGGYEQYF. The CDR3, as DNA: TGTGCCAGCTCACTTCTACAAAGGACAGGCGGCTACGAGCAGTACTTC. Looking up the rest from reference TRBV18 and TRBJ2-7 gives the full variable domain: NAGVMQNPRHLVRRRGQEARLRCSPMKGHSHVYWYRQLPEEGLKFMVYLQKENIIDESGMPKERFSAEFPKEGPSILRIQQVVRGDSAAYFCASSLLQRTGGYEQYFGPGTRLTVT.

The chain combines TRBV7-8 with TRBJ2-7; D unresolved. Germline assignment: CDR1 SGHVS and CDR2 FQNEAQ. V was clipped by 0 bases and J by 0 bases, with 3 bases between them. The CDR3 loop spans 13 amino acids. The CDR3 DNA follows: TGTGCCAGCAGCTTAGCCAGCTCCTACGAGCAGTACTTC. This codes for CASSLASSYEQYF.

This clone was seen a few times. The V and J genes are TRBV6-2 or TRBV6-3 and TRBJ2-7, with D unclear. This CDR3 is 14 amino acids long. V was pared by 6 bases and J by 3 bases, with 15 bases between. Germline CDR1 reads MNHEY; CDR2 reads SVGEGT. The CDR3 here is CASSSNPVYYEQYF. In DNA, the CDR3 is TGTGCCAGCAGCTCCAACCCCGTCTACTACGAGCAGTACTTC.

The chain is built from TRBV19 and TRBJ2-7; D uncertain. Per the germline V gene, CDR1 is LNHDA and CDR2 is SQIVND (reference sequence). The CDR3 runs to 13 residues. V shed 8 bases and J shed 5 bases, with 16 bases lying between them. CDR3 protein: CASSPPGFNEQYF. As DNA, the CDR3 is TGTGCCAGTTCACCCCCCGGGTTCAACGAGCAGTACTTC.

V is TRBV19 and J is TRBJ1-1, with D unresolved. CDR1 and CDR2 from the germline V gene are LNHDA and SQIVND (reference sequence). Trimming pared 6 bases from V and 1 base from J, leaving 12 bases between. The length of the CDR3 is 14 residues. CDR3 residues: CASSLGWGNTEAFF. The CDR3 DNA follows: TGTGCCAGTAGCCTCGGATGGGGGAACACTGAAGCTTTCTTT.

The genes are TRBV24-1 and TRBJ1-1; a weak D match, TRBD1 (5 bases). CDR3 length: 13 amino acids. Germline V lookup: CDR1 KGHDR, CDR2 SFDVKD. Trimming left V 3 bases short and J 1 base short, with 5 bases between. CDR3 loop: CATSDGGNTEAFF. CDR3 nucleotide sequence: TGTGCCACCAGTGATGGGGGGAACACTGAAGCTTTCTTT.

This chain connects TRBV7-9 to TRBJ2-7, with 10 nucleotides matching TRBD1. Germline V gene lookup returns CDR1 SEHNR and CDR2 FQNEAQ (reference sequence). This CDR3 spans 15 amino acids. J gave up 4 bases and V 4 bases, and 7 bases lay outside the gene matches. CDR3 DNA sequence: TGTGCCAGCAGCTCCCCGGACAGGGGGGTATACGAGCAGTACTTC. This translates into CASSSPDRGVYEQYF.

The chain combines TRBV25-1 with TRBJ1-5; no firm D call. The CDR3 contains 16 residues. V was trimmed by 3 bases and J by 2 bases, leaving 14 bases between them. Germline V lookup: CDR1 MGHDK, CDR2 SYGVNS. Written as DNA, the CDR3 is TGTGCCAGCAGTGACCACCCCCTGGGAGGCAATCAGCCCCAGCATTTT. Its translation: CASSDHPLGGNQPQHF.

This chain connects TRBV20-1 to TRBJ2-7; a possible D gene is TRBD2 (5 bases). Germline V CDR1 and CDR2: DFQATT, SNEGSKA (reference sequence). The CDR3 runs to 12 residues. V gave up 4 bases and J gave up 3 bases, with 10 bases separating them. The CDR3: CSANEGYYEQYF. Written as DNA, the CDR3 is TGCAGTGCTAATGAGGGTTACTACGAGCAGTACTTC.

The gene calls are TRBV6-4 and TRBJ2-5; D gene unclear. V was shortened by 4 bases and J by 5 bases, with 2 bases between the two germline ends. Germline V CDR1 and CDR2: MRHNA, SNTAGT. The CDR3 loop spans 10 amino acids. CDR3 residues: CASSGETQYF. The CDR3 bases are TGTGCCAGCAGTGGGGAGACCCAGTACTTC.

The V call is TRBV6-5, the J call TRBJ2-5, with D possibly called TRBD1 or TRBD2 (5 bases each). Germline values: CDR1 MNHEY, CDR2 SVGAGI. The CDR3 contains 13 residues. V was trimmed by 7 bases and J by 4 bases, leaving 13 bases between them. As DNA, the CDR3 is TGTGCCAGCAAGGGGACCGACCGAGAGACCCAGTACTTC. Protein sequence: CASKGTDRETQYF.

This clone is a singleton in its sample. The chain links TRBV7-6 to TRBJ2-1, with D possibly TRBD1 on 5 matching bases. V was shortened by 2 bases and J by 8 bases, with 13 bases between the two germline ends. Germline V CDR1 and CDR2: SGHVS, FNYEAQ. This CDR3 contains 14 residues. CDR3 in amino acids: CASSLMWGAYEQFF. In DNA, the CDR3 is TGTGCCAGCAGCTTAATGTGGGGCGCGTATGAGCAGTTCTTC.

The chain joins TRBV6-5 to TRBJ1-2; D is uncertain. Germline CDR1 and CDR2: MNHEY and SVGAGI. CDR3 length: 12 residues. V was pared by 5 bases and J by 8 bases, with 12 bases between. The CDR3 sequence is CASSTQRWGYTF. The CDR3 bases are TGTGCCAGCAGTACCCAACGGTGGGGCTACACCTTC.

The chain combines TRBV9 with TRBJ2-2; D possibly corresponds to TRBD2 (5 bases). CDR3 length: 12 residues. Germline V gene data show CDR1 as SGDLS and CDR2 as YYNGEE. Trimming took off 5 bases at V and 4 bases at J, with 6 bases between the two ends. The CDR3 protein is CASRGLTGELFF. The CDR3 region has the DNA TGTGCCAGCAGAGGACTCACCGGGGAGCTGTTTTTT.

The CDR3 spells CASSYRGGSYNEQFF. The CDR3 DNA sequence: TGTGCCAGCAGCTACCGGGGAGGTTCCTACAATGAGCAGTTCTTC. The J gene is TRBJ2-1, the V gene TRBV5-4; weak D call: TRBD2 (6 bases). The CDR3 consists of 15 residues. The V gene's germline CDR1 is SGHNT and CDR2 YYREEE (reference sequence). The ends were cut back, 3 bases at V and 1 base at J, with 11 bases in the middle.

The rearrangement joins TRBV7-9 to TRBJ2-7; D is uncertain. CDR1 and CDR2 (germline): SEHNR, FQNEAQ (reference sequence). V lost 3 bases and J lost 5, with 11 bases in between. The CDR3 extends over 13 amino acids. As DNA, the CDR3 is TGTGCCAGCAGCTTCTTATCCCCCCACGAGCAGTACTTC. Encoded protein: CASSFLSPHEQYF.

Details on this clone: One junction end does not reproduce the germline sequence, and a read error may be involved. The chain carries TRBV2 and TRBJ1-4; D gene uncertain. Germline V gene lookup returns CDR1 SNHLY and CDR2 FYNNEI. The CDR3 runs to 12 residues. The CDR3 here is CASTELSEKLFF. In DNA, the CDR3 is TGTGCCAGCACTGAACTTAGTGAAAAACTGTTTTTT.

The chain has TRBV14 and TRBJ2-7; 7 positions match TRBD2. V dropped 3 bases and J dropped 6; count of bases not matched to a gene: 14. This CDR3 spans 16 amino acids. CDR1 is SGHDN, CDR2 FVKESK, per germline. The chain's CDR3 is CASSHQIGRGPGEQYF. DNA for the CDR3: TGTGCCAGCAGCCATCAGATTGGGAGGGGTCCAGGCGAGCAGTACTTC.